The sample holds a few counts of the clone carrying this T cell receptor beta chain. This sample is part of a study of blood T cells in healthy people across ages. Primers used in a second PCR of about 7 to 12 cycles were a sample-barcoded 5' primer and a J-beta primer mix. Carrying 12 random nucleotides, a template-switch adaptor labeled each individual cDNA molecule. TCRdb independently ran MiXCR on the 5' RACE reads; one entry per CDR3 protein. The profile shows about 800,000 distinct CDR3 sequences, nearly 60% of them singletons. Sample: blood. This TCR was recovered from a young man in good health.

The CDR3 DNA reads TGTGCCAGCAGCTTTATCGGTGGGGAGACCCAGTACTTC. This encodes CASSFIGGETQYF. V gene TRBV7-2 combines with J gene TRBJ2-5; D not certain. V gave up 3 bases and J gave up 5 bases, with 10 bases separating them. Per germline, CDR1 SGHTA and CDR2 FQGNSA. The CDR3 covers 13 residues.